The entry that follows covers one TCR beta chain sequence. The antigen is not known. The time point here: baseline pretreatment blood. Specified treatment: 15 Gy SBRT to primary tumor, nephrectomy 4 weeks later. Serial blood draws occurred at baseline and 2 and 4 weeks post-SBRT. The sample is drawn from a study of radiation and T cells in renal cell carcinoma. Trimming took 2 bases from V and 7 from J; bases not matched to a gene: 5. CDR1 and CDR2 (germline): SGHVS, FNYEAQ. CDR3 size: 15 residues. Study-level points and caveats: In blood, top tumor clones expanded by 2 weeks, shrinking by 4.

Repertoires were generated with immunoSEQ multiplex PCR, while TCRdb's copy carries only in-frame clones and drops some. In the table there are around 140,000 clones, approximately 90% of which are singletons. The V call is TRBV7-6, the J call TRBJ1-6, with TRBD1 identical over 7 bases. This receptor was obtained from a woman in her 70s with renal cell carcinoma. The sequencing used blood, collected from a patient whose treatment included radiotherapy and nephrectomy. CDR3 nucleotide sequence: TGTGCCAGCAGCTTAAGACAGGGTAGAAATTCACCCCTCCACTTT. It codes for CASSLRQGRNSPLHF.